The 23 T cell receptor beta chains given below trace back to one sample, sequenced in a study of regulatory T cells in long-lasting Graves disease. To make TCR beta libraries, researchers used iRepertoire HTBI primers and Arm-PCR of CDR3 regions. TCRdb re-called the multiplex PCR reads with MiXCR, one entry per CDR3 protein. The sample includes a few hundred thousand distinct CDR3 sequences, 20% to 30% of them seen just once. Noted time point: persistent/refractory GD, antithyroid drugs over 5 years with positive TRAb. PBMCs provided the RNA from which the TCR library was made. Specimen: peripheral blood mononuclear cells (PBMCs), collected when the disease was refractory, from a patient treated with antithyroid drugs. These receptors all stem from a female donor with Graves disease.

The sample holds a few counts of this clonotype. This chain connects TRBV6-1 to TRBJ2-5; 8 bases align to TRBD2. The CDR3 is 14 amino acids. Germline lookup yields CDR1 MNHNS and CDR2 SASEGT. The V gene end was trimmed by 7 bases and the J gene end by 4 bases; junction bases not matched to a gene: 8. The CDR3 reads CASNKRELSETQYF. The CDR3, as DNA: TGTGCCAGCAATAAGCGGGAGTTGTCAGAGACCCAGTACTTC.

This clonotype was seen at least ten times. The chain recombines TRBV12-5 with TRBJ2-5, with D possibly being TRBD2 (6 bases). Germline loops: CDR1 LGHNT, CDR2 FRNRAP. The CDR3 spans 18 residues. V shed 0 bases and J shed 4 bases, with 21 bases lying between them. CDR3 sequence (DNA): TGTGCTAGTGGTTTGGTCCCTCCCTCTAGCGACCTCGTAGAGACCCAGTACTTC. Encoded protein: CASGLVPPSSDLVETQYF.

V usage is TRBV30 and J usage is TRBJ1-3; no reliable D call. CDR1 and CDR2 (germline): GTSNPN, SVGIG (reference sequence). The CDR3 is 12 amino acids. The ends were cut back, 2 bases at V and 9 bases at J, with 11 bases in the middle. The CDR3 DNA follows: TGTGCCTGGAGTATGGATTTTTCCACCATATATTTT. This encodes CAWSMDFSTIYF. Using reference TRBV30 and TRBJ1-3 for the parts outside the CDR3, the full variable domain is SQTIHQWPATLVQPVGSPLSLECTVEGTSNPNLYWYRQAAGRGLQLLFYSVGIGQISSEVPQNLSASRPQDRQFILSSKKLLLSDSGFYLCAWSMDFSTIYFGEGSWLTVV.

V gene TRBV20-1 combines with J gene TRBJ2-5; weak D call: TRBD1 (6 bases). V shed 1 base and J shed 1 base, with 10 bases lying between them. The CDR3 totals 14 residues. The germline V gene has CDR1 DFQATT and CDR2 SNEGSKA (reference sequence). CDR3 region: CSARGQAFQETQYF. The CDR3 DNA reads TGCAGTGCTAGAGGACAGGCCTTCCAAGAGACCCAGTACTTC.

This clonotype was picked up a small number of times. The chain uses TRBV25-1 and TRBJ2-2, with 11 bases matching TRBD1. The V gene end was trimmed by 4 bases and the J gene end by 3 bases; junction bases not matched to a gene: 4. The CDR3 is 16 residues long. From germline, CDR1 is MGHDK and CDR2 SYGVNS. The CDR3 spells CASSGRTGGYTGELFF. The DNA for the CDR3 is TGTGCCAGCAGTGGTAGGACAGGGGGCTACACCGGGGAGCTGTTTTTT.

This clonotype was seen repeatedly, ten times or more. V is TRBV5-4 and J is TRBJ1-1; D unclear. Germline V lookup: CDR1 SGHNT, CDR2 YYREEE (reference sequence). The V end was cut by 2 bases, the J end by 4 bases, with 12 bases between. The CDR3 has 14 residues. CDR3 DNA: TGTGCCAGCAGCTTCGTGGGGAGGAGCACTGAAGCTTTCTTT. It encodes CASSFVGRSTEAFF.

Note on this clonotype: The junction departs from germline at one end; a sequencing error may be responsible. V is TRBV4-1 and J is TRBJ2-5, with 9 bases lining up with TRBD1. Germline V gene sequence: CDR1 MGHRA, CDR2 YSYEKL. CDR3 length: 17 residues. The CDR3 sequence is CANSHLGQGTYQETQYF. The CDR3 DNA is TGCGCCAACAGCCACTTGGGACAGGGAACGTACCAAGAGACCCAGTACTTC.

This clonotype was recorded at least ten times. The J gene is TRBJ1-1, the V gene TRBV12-3 or TRBV12-4; D is unresolved. The V gene lost 7 bases and the J gene lost 11 bases, with 14 bases spanning the gap. The CDR3 is 11 amino acids. CDR3: CASTNAGRAFF. The CDR3 nucleotides read TGTGCCAGCACCAATGCTGGGAGGGCTTTCTTT.

The J gene is TRBJ1-1, the V gene TRBV10-3; 8 bases map to TRBD1. Looked up from germline, CDR1 is ENHRY and CDR2 is SYGVKD. This CDR3 region has 13 residues. The V and J ends lost 6 bases and 3 bases, in that order; junction bases with no gene match: 3. The CDR3, as DNA: TGTGCCATCAGGACAGGGGCTCACACTGAAGCTTTCTTT. Amino acids: CAIRTGAHTEAFF.

This clonotype was observed a handful of times. This rearrangement joins TRBV7-8 to TRBJ2-7; 14 bases line up with TRBD2. Germline CDR1 SGHVS, CDR2 FQNEAQ. The CDR3 spans 18 residues. V shed 4 bases, J shed 5 bases, and the junction held 13 bases outside the gene matches. The CDR3 DNA follows: TGTGCCAGCAGCTCAAAGGGTACCGGGACTAGCGGGAGACACGAGCAGTACTTC. Its protein product is CASSSKGTGTSGRHEQYF.

The chain links TRBV7-3 to TRBJ2-5; a possible D gene is TRBD1 (6 bases). CDR3 length: 15 residues. V gave up 5 bases and J gave up 0 bases, with 13 bases separating them. Germline CDR1 SGHTA, CDR2 FQGTGA. In DNA form, the CDR3 reads TGTGCCAGCAGCAACAGGGTCGTGTACCAAGAGACCCAGTACTTC. Its translation: CASSNRVVYQETQYF.

This clonotype was recorded many times. J is TRBJ1-4 and V is TRBV12-3 or TRBV12-4; possible D gene TRBD1, 5 bases. CDR3 length: 16 residues. V lost 3 bases and J 2 bases, leaving 13 bases between the germline ends. The CDR3 loop is CASSLLGGVTNEKLFF. Written as DNA, the CDR3 is TGTGCCAGCAGTTTGCTCGGGGGGGTCACTAATGAAAAACTGTTTTTT.

This clonotype has a handful of counts. The rearrangement uses TRBV6-2 or TRBV6-3 and TRBJ1-5; D remains unclear. V lost 0 bases and J 2 bases, leaving 8 bases between the germline ends. This CDR3 has 15 residues. Germline loops: CDR1 MNHEY, CDR2 SVGEGT. CDR3 DNA sequence: TGTGCCAGCAGTTACTCGGCCAGCGGCAATCAGCCCCAGCATTTT. It encodes CASSYSASGNQPQHF.

The chain has TRBV30 and TRBJ1-1; 7 bases are a match to TRBD1. V lost 5 bases, J lost 0 bases, and 6 bases stayed unmatched. CDR3 length: 14 amino acids. CDR1 GTSNPN and CDR2 SVGIG come from the germline V gene (reference sequence). The CDR3 region is CAWESGQLNTEAFF. CDR3 DNA: TGTGCCTGGGAATCGGGACAGCTGAACACTGAAGCTTTCTTT.

This clonotype was picked up a small number of times. This sequence joins TRBV5-1 and TRBJ2-2; 9 bases are a match to TRBD1. The V gene's germline CDR1 is SGHRS and CDR2 YFSETQ. The length of the CDR3 is 15 residues. Trimming took 3 bases from V and 6 from J; bases not matched to a gene: 6. CDR3 DNA sequence: TGCGCCAGCAGCTACGGGACAGGGTACGCCGGGGAGCTGTTTTTT. It codes for CASSYGTGYAGELFF.

The V and J genes are TRBV2 and TRBJ1-4; no clear D. Trimming cost V 6 bases and J 3 bases, with 14 bases left between them. Germline V gene sequence: CDR1 SNHLY, CDR2 FYNNEI. CDR3 size: 15 residues. The CDR3 DNA is TGTGCCAGCAGCGCCTCTTGGGATGCTAATGAAAAACTGTTTTTT. It encodes CASSASWDANEKLFF.

This clonotype has a handful of counts. V gene TRBV7-3 combines with J gene TRBJ2-4; D remains ambiguous. The germline gives CDR1 SGHTA, CDR2 FQGTGA. This CDR3 spans 18 amino acids. The ends were cut back, 4 bases at V and 0 bases at J, with 19 bases in the middle. CDR3 sequence: CASSSLPRLDLAKNIQYF. The CDR3 bases are TGTGCCAGCAGCTCCCTTCCTAGACTCGACCTAGCCAAAAACATTCAGTACTTC.

The J gene is TRBJ1-6, the V gene TRBV5-1; 7 bases match TRBD1. V was pared by 3 bases and J by 7 bases, with 7 bases of the junction left unmatched. CDR1 and CDR2 from the germline V gene are SGHRS and YFSETQ. The CDR3 totals 15 residues. CDR3 loop: CASSSSGQLNSPLHF. The CDR3 nucleotides read TGCGCCAGCAGCTCGTCGGGACAGCTAAATTCACCCCTCCACTTT.

This clonotype has a count of ten or more. The chain joins TRBV2 to TRBJ2-5, with TRBD1 matching over 9 bases. Germline V gives CDR1 SNHLY, CDR2 FYNNEI. The CDR3 runs to 15 residues. V trimming: 2 bases; J trimming: 5 bases; junction bases outside the gene matches: 6. The CDR3 DNA is TGTGCCAGCAGTGAACTGGACAGGGGCAGGGAGACCCAGTACTTC. Amino acids: CASSELDRGRETQYF.

J is TRBJ2-2 and V is TRBV7-3, with 9 bases aligning to TRBD2. Germline-derived CDR1 and CDR2 are SGHTA and FQGTGA. V shed 1 base, J shed 4 bases, and the junction held 7 bases outside the gene matches. This CDR3 has 17 amino acids. The CDR3 DNA follows: TGTGCCAGCAGCTTAATCGGGGGTAGCGGGAGCACCGGGGAGCTGTTTTTT. Translated, it gives CASSLIGGSGSTGELFF.

In its sample, this clonotype was seen many times. V and J are TRBV11-2 and TRBJ1-1, with D hard to call. CDR1 and CDR2 (germline): SGHAT, FQNNGV. The germline V and J ends were trimmed by 2 bases and 10 bases, with 11 bases remaining between them. The CDR3 length is 12 residues. CDR3 bases: TGTGCCAGCAGCTTAATTTCGGAGGTAGCTTTCTTT. Translation: CASSLISEVAFF. Full variable domain (missing parts from reference TRBV11-2 and TRBJ1-1): EAGVAQSPRYKIIEKRQSVAFWCNPISGHATLYWYQQILGQGPKLLIQFQNNGVVDDSQLPKDRFSAERLKGVDSTLKIQPAKLEDSAVYLCASSLISEVAFFGQGTRLTVV.

Comment on this clonotype: A single base separates this from a much larger clone, so it may be a read error. This rearrangement joins TRBV6-1 to TRBJ2-7; perhaps D is TRBD1 or TRBD2 (5 bases each). This CDR3 is 11 amino acids long. The V gene's germline CDR1 is MNHNS and CDR2 SASEGT. DNA of the CDR3: TGTGCTGAATGGCGAATAGGGGAGCAGCACTTC. Translated, it gives CAEWRIGEQHF.

This chain links TRBV27 with TRBJ2-1; 8 bases match TRBD2. J gave up 6 bases and V 3 bases, and 4 bases lay outside the gene matches. Germline V gene lookup returns CDR1 MNHEY and CDR2 SMNVEV (reference sequence). This CDR3 region has 14 residues. The CDR3 loop reads CASSFYGGGNEQFF. The CDR3 DNA reads TGTGCCAGCAGTTTCTACGGGGGGGGCAATGAGCAGTTCTTC.